These 26 T cell receptor beta chains came from one sample sequenced in a study of shared clonotypes between healthy human individuals. TCRdb's table, derived via immunoSEQ multiplex PCR, lists solely in-frame clones and lacks some. The data contain 850,000 to 1,100,000 clones, roughly 80% of them singletons. The sample was memory CD4+ T cells from PBMCs. Subset noted: CD45RA-negative fraction. These receptors all come from a man aged 18 to 29 in good health. Some clones in this sample may be carry-over from other donors' samples.

This chain links TRBV15 with TRBJ1-5, with TRBD1 as a possible D gene (5 bases). The ends were cut back, 5 bases at V and 16 bases at J, with 24 bases in the middle. Germline assignment: CDR1 LNHNV and CDR2 YYDKDF (reference sequence). The CDR3 totals 14 residues. CDR3 sequence reads: CATSERGTVGGLHF. The CDR3 coding sequence is TGTGCCACCAGCGAGAGGGGAACGGTGGGCGGACTCCATTTT.

Many counts were recorded for this clone. The V gene is TRBV7-9, the J gene TRBJ1-4; D not certain. The CDR3 has 16 amino acids. Germline V gives CDR1 SEHNR, CDR2 FQNEAQ (reference sequence). V lost 1 base to trimming and J lost 8 bases, with 17 bases between them. CDR3 region: CASSLGPRGSGEKLFF. In DNA form, the CDR3 reads TGTGCCAGCAGCTTAGGGCCGAGAGGGAGCGGCGAAAAACTGTTTTTT.

This rearrangement joins TRBV27 to TRBJ1-2; D uncertain. Trimming cost V 5 bases and J 2 bases, with 9 bases left between them. The CDR3 loop spans 13 amino acids. CDR1 and CDR2 (germline): MNHEY, SMNVEV (reference sequence). CDR3: CASSRDGNYGYTF. The DNA of the CDR3 is TGTGCCAGCAGTCGAGACGGCAACTATGGCTACACCTTC.

The chain has TRBV11-2 and TRBJ1-3; D is uncertain. This CDR3 is built from 13 residues. V lost 4 bases and J 2 bases, leaving 6 bases between the germline ends. CDR1 and CDR2 from the germline V gene are SGHAT and FQNNGV. This CDR3 is CASSSRTGNTIYF. DNA of the CDR3: TGTGCCAGCAGCTCCCGGACTGGAAACACCATATATTTT.

The V and J genes are TRBV6-5 and TRBJ1-4, with 7 nucleotides matching TRBD1. Germline CDR1 and CDR2: MNHEY and SVGAGI. The CDR3 loop spans 15 amino acids. With 3 bases clipped from V and 6 bases from J, the junction kept 7 bases outside the gene matches. In DNA, the CDR3 is TGTGCCAGCAGTTATGAACAGGGGAACGATGAAAAACTGTTTTTT. Its translation is CASSYEQGNDEKLFF.

CDR3 coding DNA: TGTGCCAGCAGCTCCTCTCGGCGGGAGTCTCGATACTTC. Its protein product is CASSSSRRESRYF. The rearrangement links TRBV5-8 to TRBJ2-4; TRBD2 matches at 7 bases. Germline trimming cut 3 bases from V and 16 bases from J; bases unmatched to any gene: 13. Germline V gene sequence: CDR1 SGHTS, CDR2 YDEGEE. The CDR3 has 13 amino acids.

For the CDR3, the DNA is TGTGCCAGTAGTATAGACAGAATTATGAACACTGAAGCTTTCTTT. Translating gives CASSIDRIMNTEAFF. The rearrangement uses TRBV19 and TRBJ1-1; D is unresolved. Trimming shortened V by 0 bases and J by 0 bases, and 8 bases separated the two germline ends. CDR1 is LNHDA and CDR2 is SQIVND in the germline V gene (reference sequence). There are 15 residues in the CDR3.

The V gene is TRBV27, the J gene TRBJ2-7; either TRBD1 or TRBD2 may supply D (6 bases each). This CDR3 is 15 amino acids long. Germline assignment: CDR1 MNHEY and CDR2 SMNVEV (reference sequence). The ends were cut back, 11 bases at V and 6 bases at J, with 26 bases in the middle. The CDR3, as DNA: TGTGCCGGGAGGATCAGGGGTAGGGGAGACGGCGAGCAGTACTTC. Its translation: CAGRIRGRGDGEQYF.

In nucleotides, the CDR3 is TGTGCCAGCAGTTTCCCTTTTCCCGGACAGGGGGGTAGATACACCTTC. Translating it yields CASSFPFPGQGGRYTF. The chain uses TRBV27 and TRBJ1-2, with 10 positions matching TRBD1. The CDR3 loop spans 16 amino acids. Germline V lookup: CDR1 MNHEY, CDR2 SMNVEV (reference sequence). The V segment lost 3 bases and the J segment 11 bases; nucleotides outside the gene matches: 15.

The chain recombines TRBV30 with TRBJ2-2; 8 bases line up with TRBD2. The germline gives CDR1 GTSNPN, CDR2 SVGIG (reference sequence). V lost 2 bases to trimming and J lost 0 bases; unmatched junction nucleotides: 2. CDR3 length: 15 residues. CDR3 in DNA: TGTGCCTGGAGTTTAGCGGGAACGAACACCGGGGAGCTGTTTTTT. It specifies CAWSLAGTNTGELFF. Complete variable domain (other parts from reference TRBV30 and TRBJ2-2): SQTIHQWPATLVQPVGSPLSLECTVEGTSNPNLYWYRQAAGRGLQLLFYSVGIGQISSEVPQNLSASRPQDRQFILSSKKLLLSDSGFYLCAWSLAGTNTGELFFGEGSRLTVL.

Note on this clone: Other nucleotide sequences in the sample specify the same CDR3. The J gene is TRBJ2-7, the V gene TRBV20-1; D call uncertain. V lost 5 bases and J 4 bases, leaving 9 bases between the germline ends. Germline loops: CDR1 DFQATT, CDR2 SNEGSKA (reference sequence). The CDR3 covers 11 residues. CDR3 nucleotide sequence: TGCAGTGCTGACCTAGGGTACGAGCAGTACTTC. As protein: CSADLGYEQYF.

V gene TRBV19 combines with J gene TRBJ2-2; 9 bases fit TRBD2. This CDR3 is built from 17 residues. V shed 5 bases and J 7 bases; nucleotides not matched to a gene: 14. Germline loops: CDR1 LNHDA, CDR2 SQIVND (reference sequence). The CDR3 spells CASSRVAGAVENGELFF. CDR3 nucleotides: TGTGCCAGTAGTCGGGTAGCGGGAGCAGTGGAAAACGGGGAGCTGTTTTTT.

This clone showed up just a few times. The CDR3 DNA reads TGTGCCAGCAGTTTAATAGGTAGGGGCTCCGCAGGGTACAATGAGCAGTTCTTC. As protein: CASSLIGRGSAGYNEQFF. This chain uses TRBV27 with TRBJ2-1, with D perhaps matching TRBD1 (5 bases). The CDR3 is made up of 18 amino acids. The ends were cut back, 2 bases at V and 4 bases at J, with 21 bases in the middle. The V gene's germline CDR1 is MNHEY and CDR2 SMNVEV (reference sequence).

The chain is built from TRBV12-5 and TRBJ2-1; D unresolved. The germline V gene has CDR1 LGHNT and CDR2 FRNRAP. The CDR3 spans 17 residues. V dropped 0 bases and J dropped 2 bases, with 14 bases sitting between them. The CDR3 region is CASGLVHSTNPYNEQFF. The CDR3 DNA follows: TGTGCTAGTGGTTTGGTACATTCAACTAATCCCTACAATGAGCAGTTCTTC.

The chain combines TRBV9 with TRBJ1-3, with 7 bases fitting TRBD1. CDR3 length: 14 residues. Germline V gene sequence: CDR1 SGDLS, CDR2 YYNGEE. J gave up 3 bases and V 3 bases, and 3 bases lay outside the gene matches. The CDR3 protein is CASSEGASGNTIYF. The CDR3 region has the DNA TGTGCCAGCAGCGAGGGGGCGAGTGGAAACACCATATATTTT.

V gene TRBV7-2 combines with J gene TRBJ2-5; D is undetermined. Looked up from germline, CDR1 is SGHTA and CDR2 is FQGNSA. V was shortened by 0 bases and J by 2 bases, with 10 bases between the two germline ends. This CDR3 region has 15 residues. The CDR3 region is CASSLASWEQETQYF. The CDR3, as DNA: TGTGCCAGCAGCTTAGCGAGTTGGGAACAAGAGACCCAGTACTTC.

The chain has TRBV7-2 and TRBJ2-7; possibly TRBD2 for D (5 bases). The V end lost 5 bases, the J end lost 9 bases, and 20 bases lay between the germline ends. CDR1 SGHTA and CDR2 FQGNSA come from the germline V gene. The CDR3 loop spans 14 amino acids. CDR3 sequence: CASSPRTWDEVQYF. Here the CDR3 DNA reads TGTGCCAGCAGCCCCCGGACTTGGGATGAGGTGCAGTACTTC.

V usage is TRBV6-6 and J usage is TRBJ2-7, with 9 bases aligning to TRBD1. CDR3 length equals 13 residues. The junction had 14 bases not matched to a gene; V was cut back by 7 bases and J by 13 bases. The germline gives CDR1 MNHNY, CDR2 SVGAGI (reference sequence). The CDR3 DNA sequence: TGTGCCAGCAAACCGGGACAGGGCCTCTTAACTTACTTC. This sequence encodes CASKPGQGLLTYF.

This clone was recorded many times. The gene calls are TRBV5-1 and TRBJ2-7; the D is unclear. V was pared by 0 bases and J by 0 bases, with 7 bases between. Germline-derived CDR1 and CDR2 are SGHRS and YFSETQ. The CDR3 is 14 residues long. The DNA for the CDR3 is TGCGCCAGCAGCTTGGCCATGGGCTCCTACGAGCAGTACTTC. It encodes CASSLAMGSYEQYF.

V and J are TRBV6-5 and TRBJ2-1; possibly TRBD2 for D (7 bases). Trimming took off 6 bases at V and 8 bases at J, with 14 bases between the two ends. Germline values: CDR1 MNHEY, CDR2 SVGAGI. The CDR3 has 13 residues. Here the CDR3 DNA reads TGTGCCAGCAGGGCCACAGGGAGGGATGAGCAGTTCTTC. It encodes CASRATGRDEQFF.

In DNA, the CDR3 is TGTGCCAGCAGTCGGCCAACTAGCGGGAGGGCGGGCGCAGATACGCAGTATTTT. As protein: CASSRPTSGRAGADTQYF. V gene TRBV28 combines with J gene TRBJ2-3; 13 bases are a match to TRBD2. Germline V gene sequence: CDR1 MDHEN, CDR2 SYDVKM. The CDR3 is 18 amino acids. Losses at the gene ends were 5 bases for V and 4 bases for J; bases not matched to a gene: 12.

The rearrangement uses TRBV6-1 and TRBJ2-1; maybe TRBD2 (5 bases). The CDR3 has 15 residues. Germline CDR1 and CDR2: MNHNS and SASEGT. Trimming stripped 8 bases from V and 0 bases from J, with 14 bases between. CDR3 sequence (DNA): TGTGCCAGCTGTCGACGGGGAAGCTCCTACAATGAGCAGTTCTTC. It yields the protein CASCRRGSSYNEQFF.

The J gene is TRBJ2-1, the V gene TRBV7-2; no definite D call. With 4 bases removed from V and 6 bases from J, the gap between germline ends came to 10 bases. CDR1 is SGHTA, CDR2 FQGNSA, per germline. This CDR3 spans 13 amino acids. The CDR3 DNA sequence: TGTGCCAGCAGCTCCCGATTCTCCAATGAGCAGTTCTTC. This gives the protein CASSSRFSNEQFF.

The V call is TRBV5-1, the J call TRBJ2-1; TRBD2 is a possible D gene (5 bases). CDR1 and CDR2 (germline): SGHRS, YFSETQ. The CDR3 runs 15 residues. Trimming stripped 4 bases from V and 0 bases from J, with 11 bases between. Here the CDR3 DNA reads TGCGCCAGCAGCCGTACTAGGAGCTCCTACAATGAGCAGTTCTTC. As protein: CASSRTRSSYNEQFF.

The rearrangement joins TRBV5-5 to TRBJ1-2, with D hard to call. Germline values: CDR1 SGHKS, CDR2 YYEKEE (reference sequence). V was trimmed by 0 bases and J by 0 bases, leaving 3 bases between them. CDR3 length: 13 amino acids. CDR3: CASSLAANYGYTF. DNA for the CDR3: TGTGCCAGCAGCTTGGCCGCTAACTATGGCTACACCTTC.

This chain joins TRBV2 and TRBJ1-2; D is ambiguous. Trimming removed 0 bases at V and 5 bases at J, with 7 bases between. Per germline, CDR1 SNHLY and CDR2 FYNNEI. This CDR3 has 13 residues. The CDR3 spells CASSEAGVYGYTF. In DNA form, the CDR3 reads TGTGCCAGCAGTGAAGCGGGCGTTTATGGCTACACCTTC.